Below are 15 T cell receptor beta chains sequenced from a single sample in a study of T cells in Graves' hyperthyroidism and ophthalmopathy. Amplification of TCR beta CDR3 regions used RNA as the template. Researchers ran a first-round RT-PCR on the TCR CDR3 using the HTBI primer set. From the multiplex PCR reads, TCRdb called clonotypes with MiXCR, one entry per CDR3 protein. The sample shows about 620,000 distinct CDR3 sequences, 15% to 20% of them seen only once. The sample consisted of blood. The source of these receptors is a woman in her twenties or thirties with Graves' hyperthyroidism.

At least ten counts were recorded for this clonotype. The V gene is TRBV28, the J gene TRBJ1-1; TRBD1 agrees at 11 bases. With V trimmed by 10 bases and J by 2 bases, 21 bases remained unmatched. This CDR3 contains 19 residues. Per the germline V gene, CDR1 is MDHEN and CDR2 is SYDVKM. CDR3 region: CATLVRDRGSRAPNTEAFF. CDR3 nucleotides: TGTGCCACCCTTGTCCGGGACAGGGGGTCTCGGGCCCCAAACACTGAAGCTTTCTTT.

In nucleotides, the CDR3 is TGTGCCAGTAGTATGCGGGCAAGCACAGATACGCAGTATTTT. This gives the protein CASSMRASTDTQYF. J is TRBJ2-3 and V is TRBV19, with D tentatively TRBD2 (5 bases). CDR1 LNHDA and CDR2 SQIVND come from the germline V gene (reference sequence). Trimming removed 3 bases at V and 0 bases at J, with 7 bases between. CDR3 size: 14 residues.

The sample holds many counts of this clonotype. This chain connects TRBV28 to TRBJ1-2, with TRBD1 matching 9 bases. CDR3 size: 15 residues. J was trimmed by 4 bases and V by 2 bases; bases with no gene match: 5. The germline CDR1 and CDR2 sequences are MDHEN and SYDVKM. The CDR3 DNA is TGTGCCAGCAGTTTAGGGACAGGGAGTGTCTATGGCTACACCTTC. Its translation is CASSLGTGSVYGYTF.

This clonotype was observed at least ten times. This chain uses TRBV10-3 with TRBJ2-3; D gene uncertain. Germline V gene data show CDR1 as ENHRY and CDR2 as SYGVKD. The CDR3 runs 15 residues. Trimming cost V 3 bases and J 2 bases, with 12 bases left between them. For the CDR3, the DNA is TGTGCCATCAGTGATCCGAGCACGAACACAGATACGCAGTATTTT. It yields the protein CAISDPSTNTDTQYF.

This clonotype was detected a few times. V is TRBV10-3 and J is TRBJ2-1; maybe TRBD2 (5 bases). The V gene's germline CDR1 is ENHRY and CDR2 SYGVKD. V shed 8 bases and J shed 6 bases, with 8 bases lying between them. This CDR3 region has 11 residues. The CDR3 DNA reads TGTGCCATCGGACTTTTCAATGAGCAGTTCTTC. Protein sequence: CAIGLFNEQFF.

This clonotype was detected a few times. The chain combines TRBV5-1 with TRBJ2-1; D tentatively reads TRBD1 or TRBD2 (7 bases each). The CDR3 runs to 16 residues. Trimming left V 7 bases short and J 0 bases short, with 17 bases between. Per the germline V gene, CDR1 is SGHRS and CDR2 is YFSETQ. CDR3 residues: CASSQGGEFSYNEQFF. The CDR3 region has the DNA TGCGCCAGCTCCCAGGGGGGGGAGTTCTCCTACAATGAGCAGTTCTTC.

There are many counts of this clonotype. The rearrangement joins TRBV2 to TRBJ2-7; possibly TRBD2 for D (6 bases). The germline gives CDR1 SNHLY, CDR2 FYNNEI. The CDR3 is 13 residues long. With 4 bases removed from V and 7 bases from J, the gap between germline ends came to 14 bases. The CDR3 DNA is TGTGCCAGCAGTGTGCGGGGCCAGAGGGAGCAGTACTTC. Translated: CASSVRGQREQYF.

This clonotype was found many times. V is TRBV27 and J is TRBJ2-1, with 7 bases that match TRBD2. The CDR3 covers 15 residues. The V gene end was trimmed by 6 bases and the J gene end by 9 bases; junction bases not matched to a gene: 14. Germline assignment: CDR1 MNHEY and CDR2 SMNVEV (reference sequence). The CDR3 region is CASSGRAGRIGEQFF. CDR3 bases: TGTGCCAGCAGCGGTAGAGCGGGACGCATCGGTGAGCAGTTCTTC.

The chain links TRBV15 to TRBJ2-1; 8 nucleotides line up with TRBD2. CDR3 length equals 17 residues. J was trimmed by 4 bases and V by 1 base; bases with no gene match: 9. Germline CDR1 is LNHNV and CDR2 is YYDKDF (reference sequence). Here the CDR3 DNA reads TGTGCCACCAGCAGAGGTCTGGCTAGCGGGTATTACAATGAGCAGTTCTTC. Its protein product is CATSRGLASGYYNEQFF.

This clonotype was seen a few times. The V and J genes are TRBV4-1 and TRBJ2-5; 13 nucleotides align to TRBD2. In germline, CDR1 is MGHRA, CDR2 YSYEKL. V shed 0 bases and J 3 bases; nucleotides not matched to a gene: 7. The CDR3 is made up of 18 amino acids. The CDR3 sequence is CASSQDRTSGSREETQYF. CDR3 in DNA: TGCGCCAGCAGCCAAGACAGGACTAGCGGGAGTCGGGAAGAGACCCAGTACTTC.

This clonotype was seen only a few times. The genes are TRBV19 and TRBJ2-1; the match to TRBD1 covers 10 bases. The CDR3 is 14 amino acids. Germline assignment: CDR1 LNHDA and CDR2 SQIVND (reference sequence). J lost 6 bases, V lost 8 bases, and 7 bases had no gene match. The CDR3 loop reads CASGDRGTSNEQFF. Written as DNA, the CDR3 is TGTGCCAGTGGGGACAGGGGAACGTCCAATGAGCAGTTCTTC.

The rearrangement joins TRBV28 to TRBJ2-7; D possibly corresponds to TRBD2 (5 bases). The CDR3 runs to 14 residues. Between the trimmed V and J ends, which lost 5 bases and 3 bases, there was a span of 14 bases. CDR1 and CDR2 (germline): MDHEN, SYDVKM. The CDR3 reads CASSDTSEDYEQYF. For the CDR3, the DNA is TGTGCCAGCAGTGATACTAGTGAGGACTACGAGCAGTACTTC.

This clonotype was counted many times. V and J are TRBV6-5 and TRBJ2-1, with 8 bases aligning to TRBD2. The CDR3 sequence is 17 residues long. V gave up 2 bases and J gave up 0 bases; unmatched junction bases: 6. Germline V gene sequence: CDR1 MNHEY, CDR2 SVGAGI. The CDR3 sequence is CASSYGSGVNSYNEQFF. The CDR3 DNA is TGTGCCAGCAGTTACGGTAGCGGGGTAAACTCCTACAATGAGCAGTTCTTC.

The sample holds a few counts of this clonotype. CDR3 region: CASTRRTVNEQFF. DNA for the CDR3: TGTGCCAGCACCCGACGGACAGTAAATGAGCAGTTCTTC. The gene calls are TRBV7-8 and TRBJ2-1, with D tentatively TRBD1 (6 bases). This CDR3 has 13 amino acids. Per the germline V gene, CDR1 is SGHVS and CDR2 is FQNEAQ. Trimming shortened V by 7 bases and J by 7 bases, and 14 bases separated the two germline ends.

Many counts were recorded for this clonotype. CDR3 sequence reads: CATSDFYGETQYF. In DNA form, the CDR3 reads TGTGCCACCAGTGATTTTTACGGGGAGACCCAGTACTTC. V is TRBV24-1 and J is TRBJ2-5; D unclear. This CDR3 region has 13 residues. The V and J ends lost 1 base and 5 bases respectively, with 7 bases between them. The V gene's germline CDR1 is KGHDR and CDR2 SFDVKD.